Listed below are T cell receptor beta chains from one sample, sequenced in a study of T cell clones after liver transplantation. Libraries were prepared by immunoSEQ multiplex PCR; TCRdb keeps only in-frame clonotypes and omits some of them. The data contain 85,000 to 130,000 clones, 82% of them singletons. The sequences come from CD4+ T cells from blood, collected before liver transplant. The receptor source for this set is a human donor who received a liver transplant. Both conserved end residues are part of each CDR3. A D gene is named only where the DNA matches it firmly. Size is omitted from some rows. Given values are once, few, many or a class for expanded clones.

size | J | D | V | CDR3 | DNA
- | TRBJ2-1 | TRBD2 | TRBV7-2 | CASSPGPLAGEKREQFF | TGTGCCAGCAGCCCTGGCCCACTAGCGGGAGAGAAGCGTGAGCAGTTCTTC
- | TRBJ1-3 | - | TRBV7-9 | CASSHSRGPHSGNTIYF | TGTGCCAGCAGTCACAGCAGGGGACCCCACTCTGGAAACACCATATATTTT
- | TRBJ2-7 | - | TRBV11-2 | CASSRAGLAEQYF | TGTGCCAGCAGCCGTGCGGGGCTCGCCGAGCAGTACTTC
once | TRBJ1-2 | - | TRBV29-1 | CSVGGRFSGYTF | TGCAGCGTGGGAGGGCGTTTCTCTGGCTACACCTTC
- | TRBJ1-5 | - | TRBV27 | CASTSKGGNNQPQHF | TGTGCCAGCACCTCAAAGGGAGGTAACAATCAGCCCCAGCATTTT
- | TRBJ2-2 | - | TRBV15 | CATSRGLRGTADTGELFF | TGTGCCACCAGCAGAGGTCTACGGGGGACCGCAGACACCGGGGAGCTGTTTTTT
- | TRBJ2-7 | TRBD1 | TRBV6-1 | CASSEGGQGFSSSYEQYF | TGTGCCAGCAGTGAAGGGGGACAGGGTTTCTCTAGCTCCTACGAGCAGTACTTC
- | TRBJ1-6 | - | TRBV15 | CATSRDKRSPLHF | TGTGCCACCAGCAGAGATAAAAGATCTCCCCTCCACTTT
- | TRBJ2-3 | TRBD2 | TRBV27 | CASSLRKTSGKWDTQYF | TGTGCCAGCAGTTTACGTAAGACTAGCGGGAAGTGGGATACGCAGTATTTT
- | TRBJ1-2 | - | TRBV2 | CASSPPRTVNYGYTF | TGTGCCAGCAGTCCACCTCGCACAGTCAACTATGGCTACACCTTC
- | TRBJ2-1 | TRBD2 | TRBV7-8 | CASSLIETSGYNEQFF | TGTGCCAGCAGCTTAATCGAGACTAGCGGATACAATGAGCAGTTCTTC
- | TRBJ1-2 | - | TRBV28 | CASSLSGKPQDYGYTF | TGTGCCAGCAGTTTATCGGGGAAGCCGCAGGACTATGGCTACACCTTC
- | TRBJ1-2 | - | TRBV7-9 | CASSSNRHYGYTF | TGTGCCAGCAGCTCTAACAGACACTATGGCTACACCTTC
once | TRBJ2-5 | TRBD1 | TRBV6-5 | CASSPQGIKETQYF | TGTGCCAGCAGCCCACAGGGGATTAAAGAGACCCAGTACTTC
few | TRBJ1-5 | - | TRBV19 | CASSPTSRREPQHF | TGTGCCAGTAGTCCCACCTCCCGCCGGGAGCCCCAGCATTTT
- | TRBJ2-5 | TRBD2 | TRBV5-8 | CASSGTSGVGETQYF | TGTGCCAGCAGCGGTACTAGCGGGGTGGGAGAGACCCAGTACTTC
- | TRBJ1-6 | - | TRBV19 | CASSQRDYSPLHF | TGTGCCAGTAGTCAAAGGGATTACTCACCCCTCCACTTT
- | TRBJ2-7 | TRBD1 | TRBV15 | CATSRDRGQLYEQYF | TGTGCCACCAGCAGAGATAGGGGACAGCTCTACGAGCAGTACTTC
- | TRBJ1-3 | - | TRBV5-6 | CASSPLTRGSSGNTIYF | TGTGCCAGCAGCCCTCTTACTAGAGGAAGCTCTGGAAACACCATATATTTT
- | TRBJ1-5 | - | TRBV6-5 | CASSSTPVRNQPQHF | TGTGCCAGCAGTTCCACTCCCGTGAGAAATCAGCCCCAGCATTTT
- | TRBJ2-1 | - | TRBV18 | CASSPVNTNNEQFF | TGTGCCAGCTCCCCGGTCAATACTAACAATGAGCAGTTCTTC
- | TRBJ2-2 | - | TRBV5-4 | CASRLFAGKTGELFF | TGTGCCAGCAGGCTTTTTGCGGGGAAAACCGGGGAGCTGTTTTTT
- | TRBJ2-1 | TRBD2 | TRBV7-8 | CASSLATSGWNEQFF | TGTGCCAGCAGCTTAGCAACTAGCGGGTGGAATGAGCAGTTCTTC
- | TRBJ1-5 | - | TRBV21-1 | CASSNLGSGVSQPQHF | TGTGCCAGCAGCAACTTGGGGTCCGGGGTAAGTCAGCCCCAGCATTTT
- | TRBJ1-4 | - | TRBV7-2 | CASSLRSPDRRPNEKLFF | TGTGCCAGCAGCCTACGATCGCCAGACAGAAGGCCAAATGAAAAACTGTTTTTT
- | TRBJ1-5 | TRBD1 | TRBV15 | CATSRDQTGGNQPQHF | TGTGCCACCAGCAGAGATCAAACAGGGGGCAATCAGCCCCAGCATTTT
- | TRBJ2-2 | - | TRBV9 | CASSVRAVNGELFF | TGTGCCAGCAGCGTTCGGGCGGTAAACGGGGAGCTGTTTTTT